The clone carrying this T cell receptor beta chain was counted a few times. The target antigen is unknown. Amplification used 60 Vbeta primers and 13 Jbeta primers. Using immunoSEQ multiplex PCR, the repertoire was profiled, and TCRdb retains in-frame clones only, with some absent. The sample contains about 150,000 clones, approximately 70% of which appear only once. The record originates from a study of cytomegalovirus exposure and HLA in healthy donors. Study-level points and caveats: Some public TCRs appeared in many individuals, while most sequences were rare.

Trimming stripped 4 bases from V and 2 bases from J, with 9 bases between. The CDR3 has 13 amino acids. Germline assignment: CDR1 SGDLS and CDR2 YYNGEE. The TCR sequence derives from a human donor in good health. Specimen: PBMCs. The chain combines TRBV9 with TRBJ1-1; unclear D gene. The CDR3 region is CASSFGSNTEAFF. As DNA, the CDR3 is TGTGCCAGCAGCTTCGGTAGTAACACTGAAGCTTTCTTT.